This T cell receptor beta chain originates from a study of T cell clonotyping in hematopoietic cell transplantation. Whole-study findings and limits: Graft donor and pretransplant recipient Inverse Simpson Index values predicted broader posttransplant TCR diversity.

To note about this clone: Its antigen is currently unknown.

Method: immunoSEQ multiplex PCR; TCRdb's copy keeps in-frame clones and lacks some. Here the sample spans 2,500 to 3,000 clones, around 82% being singletons. CDR1 is WSHSY and CDR2 is SAAADI in the germline V gene. Trimming removed 2 bases at V and 5 bases at J, with 7 bases between. CDR3 length: 13 amino acids. This specimen was PBMCs, taken 180 days after allogeneic stem cell transplant. The receptor comes from a female patient between 35 and 55 years old who had an allogeneic stem cell transplant from a related donor, so T cells may come from the graft donor. Some clones in this sample may be carry-over from other donors' samples. The chain has TRBV10-2 and TRBJ1-5; D is perhaps TRBD1 (6 bases). CDR3 sequence (DNA): TGCGCCAGCAGTGAGAGGGGGGATCAGCCCCAGCATTTT. Encoded protein: CASSERGDQPQHF.